Listed below are T cell receptor beta chains from one sample, sequenced in a study of blood T cell repertoires in COVID-19. Clones were sequenced by immunoSEQ multiplex PCR, and TCRdb holds only the in-frame ones, with some missing. Of some 200,000 clones in the sample, 88% were seen once. The sample taken for sequencing was peripheral blood. The receptors were gathered from a middle-aged man with active or convalescent COVID-19. The CDR3 runs from the conserved cysteine through the conserved F or W. Each record gives: V gene, clone size, J gene, D gene, CDR3 protein, CDR3 DNA. The D gene is left open where the match is weak. Expanded clones get a size class; other rows say once, few or many, or leave the size out.

v_call: TRBV2
clone_size: once
j_call: TRBJ2-5
d_call: TRBD1
cdr3_aa: CASSPTGGLTQETQYF
cdr3_nt: TGTGCCAGCAGTCCGACAGGGGGCCTAACCCAAGAGACCCAGTACTTC

v_call: TRBV19
clone_size: -
j_call: TRBJ1-1
d_call: -
cdr3_aa: CASSRDNPNTEAFF
cdr3_nt: TGTGCCAGTAGCAGGGACAACCCGAACACTGAAGCTTTCTTT

v_call: TRBV12-3/TRBV12-4
clone_size: -
j_call: TRBJ1-2
d_call: TRBD1
cdr3_aa: CASSLQGAGGYTF
cdr3_nt: TGTGCCAGCAGTTTGCAGGGGGCAGGTGGCTACACCTTC

v_call: TRBV3-1/TRBV3-2
clone_size: -
j_call: TRBJ2-1
d_call: TRBD2
cdr3_aa: CASSQDLGGGYNEQFF
cdr3_nt: TGTGCCAGCAGCCAAGATCTTGGCGGGGGTTACAATGAGCAGTTCTTC

v_call: TRBV5-6
clone_size: -
j_call: TRBJ2-5
d_call: -
cdr3_aa: CASSPVGAGVQTQYF
cdr3_nt: TGTGCCAGCAGCCCGGTGGGGGCAGGTGTGCAGACCCAGTACTTC

v_call: TRBV28
clone_size: -
j_call: TRBJ1-1
d_call: -
cdr3_aa: CASRDQGNLDTEAFF
cdr3_nt: TGTGCCAGCAGAGATCAGGGAAACTTGGACACTGAAGCTTTCTTT

v_call: TRBV5-1
clone_size: -
j_call: TRBJ2-1
d_call: TRBD2
cdr3_aa: CASEAGGPSGEQFF
cdr3_nt: TGCGCCAGCGAGGCGGGAGGGCCTTCCGGTGAGCAGTTCTTC

v_call: TRBV5-1
clone_size: -
j_call: TRBJ2-2
d_call: -
cdr3_aa: CASSISGAGAAGELFF
cdr3_nt: TGCGCCAGCAGTATTTCCGGTGCAGGGGCGGCCGGGGAGCTGTTTTTT

v_call: TRBV19
clone_size: -
j_call: TRBJ1-4
d_call: TRBD1
cdr3_aa: CASFPVTGAPNEKLFF
cdr3_nt: TGTGCCAGTTTTCCTGTTACAGGGGCCCCTAATGAAAAACTGTTTTTT

v_call: TRBV5-4
clone_size: -
j_call: TRBJ1-1
d_call: -
cdr3_aa: CASSLVGGRDTEAFF
cdr3_nt: TGTGCCAGCAGCTTGGTTGGAGGGAGGGACACTGAAGCTTTCTTT

v_call: TRBV2
clone_size: -
j_call: TRBJ2-5
d_call: TRBD2
cdr3_aa: CASRTSGSSGETQYF
cdr3_nt: TGTGCCAGTAGGACTAGCGGGAGTAGTGGGGAGACCCAGTACTTC

v_call: TRBV19
clone_size: -
j_call: TRBJ1-5
d_call: -
cdr3_aa: CASSITTGTNQPQHF
cdr3_nt: TGTGCCAGTAGTATAACCACAGGGACCAATCAGCCCCAGCATTTT

v_call: TRBV30
clone_size: -
j_call: TRBJ2-1
d_call: -
cdr3_aa: CAWTRLLVAAINEQFF
cdr3_nt: TGTGCCTGGACCCGATTGCTGGTAGCGGCAATCAATGAGCAGTTCTTC

v_call: TRBV4-2
clone_size: few
j_call: TRBJ1-2
d_call: TRBD1
cdr3_aa: CASSQDEDRVLIYGYTF
cdr3_nt: TGTGCCAGCAGCCAAGATGAGGACAGGGTGTTAATCTATGGCTACACCTTC

v_call: TRBV9
clone_size: few
j_call: TRBJ1-4
d_call: -
cdr3_aa: CASSEAGTRGEKLFF
cdr3_nt: TGTGCCAGCAGCGAGGCCGGGACACGGGGAGAAAAACTGTTTTTT

v_call: TRBV19
clone_size: -
j_call: TRBJ2-2
d_call: -
cdr3_aa: CASSEGRLNTGELFF
cdr3_nt: TGTGCCAGTAGTGAAGGCAGGTTGAACACCGGGGAGCTGTTTTTT

v_call: TRBV5-1
clone_size: -
j_call: TRBJ2-3
d_call: -
cdr3_aa: CASSLAGDTQYF
cdr3_nt: TGCGCCAGCAGCTTGGCGGGGGATACGCAGTATTTT

v_call: TRBV20-1
clone_size: -
j_call: TRBJ1-5
d_call: -
cdr3_aa: CSASPAREVQPQHF
cdr3_nt: TGCAGTGCTAGTCCGGCCAGGGAGGTTCAGCCCCAGCATTTT

v_call: TRBV12-5
clone_size: -
j_call: TRBJ1-4
d_call: TRBD1
cdr3_aa: CASGLVAGQRGRGKLFF
cdr3_nt: TGTGCTAGTGGTTTGGTAGCTGGCCAAAGGGGGCGAGGAAAACTGTTTTTT

v_call: TRBV27
clone_size: -
j_call: TRBJ1-5
d_call: -
cdr3_aa: CASSFGPAHNQPQHF
cdr3_nt: TGTGCCAGCAGTTTTGGGCCAGCACATAATCAGCCCCAGCATTTT

v_call: TRBV6-1
clone_size: -
j_call: TRBJ1-2
d_call: -
cdr3_aa: CASSDIILRRDNYGYTF
cdr3_nt: TGTGCCAGCAGTGACATCATTCTCAGGAGGGATAACTATGGCTACACCTTC

v_call: TRBV6-5
clone_size: -
j_call: TRBJ1-5
d_call: TRBD1
cdr3_aa: CAGSGEGGKNQPQHF
cdr3_nt: TGTGCCGGCTCTGGGGAAGGGGGCAAGAATCAGCCCCAGCATTTT

v_call: TRBV19
clone_size: -
j_call: TRBJ2-1
d_call: -
cdr3_aa: CASSIPGSSYNEQFF
cdr3_nt: TGTGCCAGTAGTATCCCCGGGAGCTCCTACAATGAGCAGTTCTTC

v_call: TRBV19
clone_size: -
j_call: TRBJ2-1
d_call: -
cdr3_aa: CASSFGGLESEQFF
cdr3_nt: TGTGCCAGTAGCTTTGGGGGACTGGAATCGGAGCAGTTCTTC

v_call: TRBV14
clone_size: -
j_call: TRBJ2-1
d_call: -
cdr3_aa: CASSEHNEQFF
cdr3_nt: TGTGCCAGCAGCGAACATAATGAGCAGTTCTTC

v_call: TRBV7-8
clone_size: few
j_call: TRBJ2-2
d_call: -
cdr3_aa: CASSLLAVPNTGELFF
cdr3_nt: TGTGCCAGCAGCTTATTGGCGGTACCGAACACCGGGGAGCTGTTTTTT

v_call: TRBV5-1
clone_size: -
j_call: TRBJ1-1
d_call: -
cdr3_aa: CASSPGTKENTEAFF
cdr3_nt: TGCGCCAGCAGCCCCGGGACAAAGGAGAACACTGAAGCTTTCTTT

v_call: TRBV3-1/TRBV3-2
clone_size: -
j_call: TRBJ1-2
d_call: TRBD1
cdr3_aa: CASSQEGQGLDYTF
cdr3_nt: TGTGCCAGCAGCCAAGAAGGACAGGGGCTAGACTACACCTTC

v_call: TRBV10-3
clone_size: -
j_call: TRBJ1-1
d_call: -
cdr3_aa: CAISERFGGEAFF
cdr3_nt: TGTGCCATCAGTGAGAGGTTCGGGGGAGAAGCTTTCTTT

v_call: TRBV28
clone_size: -
j_call: TRBJ1-2
d_call: -
cdr3_aa: CASAPLLPTAPNYGYTF
cdr3_nt: TGTGCCAGCGCCCCACTCCTTCCGACAGCACCTAACTATGGCTACACCTTC

v_call: TRBV28
clone_size: -
j_call: TRBJ1-1
d_call: TRBD1
cdr3_aa: CASTPRGFITEAFF
cdr3_nt: TGTGCCAGCACCCCCAGGGGGTTTATCACTGAAGCTTTCTTT

v_call: TRBV4-1
clone_size: once
j_call: TRBJ2-7
d_call: -
cdr3_aa: CASSQDLGPYEQYF
cdr3_nt: TGCGCCAGCAGCCAAGATTTGGGGCCCTACGAGCAGTACTTC

v_call: TRBV7-2
clone_size: -
j_call: TRBJ1-2
d_call: -
cdr3_aa: CASSLGGHPGYTF
cdr3_nt: TGTGCCAGCAGCTTAGGGGGACACCCTGGCTACACCTTC

v_call: TRBV2
clone_size: -
j_call: TRBJ2-1
d_call: -
cdr3_aa: CASMVRGANIGNEQFF
cdr3_nt: TGTGCCAGCATGGTACGGGGGGCAAATATAGGCAATGAGCAGTTCTTC

v_call: TRBV19
clone_size: -
j_call: TRBJ1-5
d_call: -
cdr3_aa: CASSLFSNQPQHF
cdr3_nt: TGTGCCAGTAGTCTTTTCAGCAATCAGCCCCAGCATTTT

v_call: TRBV2
clone_size: -
j_call: TRBJ1-4
d_call: -
cdr3_aa: CASTGQRANEKLFF
cdr3_nt: TGTGCCAGCACCGGACAGCGCGCTAATGAAAAACTGTTTTTT

v_call: TRBV27
clone_size: -
j_call: TRBJ2-1
d_call: TRBD2
cdr3_aa: CASSSTSGGPYEQFF
cdr3_nt: TGTGCCAGTAGCAGTACGAGCGGGGGGCCGTATGAGCAGTTCTTC

v_call: TRBV19
clone_size: -
j_call: TRBJ2-6
d_call: -
cdr3_aa: CASSRGRAGANVLTF
cdr3_nt: TGTGCCAGTAGTAGGGGGCGCGCTGGGGCCAACGTCCTGACTTTC

v_call: TRBV11-3
clone_size: -
j_call: TRBJ2-1
d_call: -
cdr3_aa: CASSSRHGGGEQFF
cdr3_nt: TGTGCCAGCAGCTCCCGCCATGGGGGAGGTGAGCAGTTCTTC

v_call: TRBV10-1
clone_size: -
j_call: TRBJ2-3
d_call: -
cdr3_aa: CASSDFGITSCADTQYF
cdr3_nt: TGCGCCAGCAGTGACTTCGGGATAACTAGTTGCGCAGATACGCAGTATTTT

v_call: TRBV5-4
clone_size: -
j_call: TRBJ2-4
d_call: -
cdr3_aa: CASSSPVGGGPKNIQYF
cdr3_nt: TGTGCCAGCAGCTCCCCTGTGGGCGGGGGCCCAAAAAACATTCAGTACTTC

v_call: TRBV27
clone_size: -
j_call: TRBJ2-7
d_call: -
cdr3_aa: CASSSSPAGVDEQYF
cdr3_nt: TGTGCCAGCAGTTCATCCCCGGCAGGGGTGGACGAGCAGTACTTC

v_call: TRBV7-2
clone_size: -
j_call: TRBJ1-5
d_call: -
cdr3_aa: CASSLGSATAQHF
cdr3_nt: TGTGCCAGCAGCTTAGGGTCAGCGACGGCCCAGCATTTT

v_call: TRBV5-1
clone_size: -
j_call: TRBJ1-2
d_call: -
cdr3_aa: CASSLVGGGGYTF
cdr3_nt: TGCGCCAGCAGCTTGGTCGGCGGGGGTGGCTACACCTTC

v_call: TRBV6-5
clone_size: -
j_call: TRBJ2-5
d_call: TRBD2
cdr3_aa: CASSYVPGGGQETQYF
cdr3_nt: TGTGCCAGCAGTTACGTCCCTGGGGGAGGGCAAGAGACCCAGTACTTC

v_call: TRBV5-1
clone_size: -
j_call: TRBJ2-2
d_call: -
cdr3_aa: CASMGLINTGELFF
cdr3_nt: TGCGCCAGCATGGGACTTATAAACACCGGGGAGCTGTTTTTT

v_call: TRBV7-2
clone_size: once
j_call: TRBJ1-1
d_call: TRBD1
cdr3_aa: CASRRQGNTEAFF
cdr3_nt: TGTGCCAGCAGACGACAGGGGAACACTGAAGCTTTCTTT

v_call: TRBV3-1/TRBV3-2
clone_size: -
j_call: TRBJ2-7
d_call: -
cdr3_aa: CASSQGSGSRYEQYF
cdr3_nt: TGTGCCAGCAGCCAAGGGTCGGGTAGTAGATACGAGCAGTACTTC

v_call: TRBV28
clone_size: -
j_call: TRBJ2-2
d_call: -
cdr3_aa: CASSPIIPGRRGENTGELFF
cdr3_nt: TGTGCCAGCAGCCCGATTATCCCGGGTCGTAGGGGTGAGAACACCGGGGAGCTGTTTTTT

v_call: TRBV24-1
clone_size: -
j_call: TRBJ2-1
d_call: TRBD2
cdr3_aa: CATSSLGGGSSNEQFF
cdr3_nt: TGTGCCACCAGTTCCCTGGGGGGAGGGAGCTCTAATGAGCAGTTCTTC

v_call: TRBV6-6
clone_size: -
j_call: TRBJ1-3
d_call: -
cdr3_aa: CASSPRGSSGNTIYF
cdr3_nt: TGTGCCAGCAGTCCTCGGGGGAGCTCTGGAAACACCATATATTTT

v_call: TRBV5-1
clone_size: -
j_call: TRBJ2-5
d_call: -
cdr3_aa: CASKLEVLETQYF
cdr3_nt: TGCGCCAGCAAATTAGAGGTGTTAGAGACCCAGTACTTC

v_call: TRBV5-1
clone_size: -
j_call: TRBJ2-1
d_call: TRBD2
cdr3_aa: CASSSGRGGVGEQFF
cdr3_nt: TGCGCCAGCAGCTCCGGGCGGGGGGGCGTAGGTGAGCAGTTCTTC

v_call: TRBV30
clone_size: -
j_call: TRBJ1-2
d_call: -
cdr3_aa: CAWSVVGTFYTF
cdr3_nt: TGTGCCTGGAGTGTAGTAGGGACTTTCTACACCTTC

v_call: TRBV7-7
clone_size: -
j_call: TRBJ1-3
d_call: -
cdr3_aa: CASARTVGNTIYF
cdr3_nt: TGTGCTAGCGCGCGGACTGTTGGAAACACCATATATTTT

v_call: TRBV15
clone_size: -
j_call: TRBJ1-5
d_call: -
cdr3_aa: CATSRVDRSNQPQHF
cdr3_nt: TGTGCCACCAGCAGGGTAGACAGGAGCAATCAGCCCCAGCATTTT